This T cell receptor (beta chain) was recorded in a study of T cell responses to AZD1222 COVID-19 vaccine. The table came from immunoSEQ multiplex PCR; TCRdb's copy has only in-frame clones and leaves some out. The data contain about 190,000 clones, more than 75% of them seen just once; the ten biggest clones take up roughly 0.99%. The CDR3 covers 13 residues. J gave up 4 bases and V 5 bases, and 1 base lay outside the gene matches. The chain joins TRBV12-3 or TRBV12-4 to TRBJ2-3, with 9 nucleotides matching TRBD1. The sequences come from peripheral blood, collected on day 0 of AZD1222 vaccination. The clonotype was recovered from an adult in good health. CDR3 amino acids: CASSRQGADTQYF. CDR3 sequence (DNA): TGTGCCAGCAGTAGACAGGGGGCAGATACGCAGTATTTT.